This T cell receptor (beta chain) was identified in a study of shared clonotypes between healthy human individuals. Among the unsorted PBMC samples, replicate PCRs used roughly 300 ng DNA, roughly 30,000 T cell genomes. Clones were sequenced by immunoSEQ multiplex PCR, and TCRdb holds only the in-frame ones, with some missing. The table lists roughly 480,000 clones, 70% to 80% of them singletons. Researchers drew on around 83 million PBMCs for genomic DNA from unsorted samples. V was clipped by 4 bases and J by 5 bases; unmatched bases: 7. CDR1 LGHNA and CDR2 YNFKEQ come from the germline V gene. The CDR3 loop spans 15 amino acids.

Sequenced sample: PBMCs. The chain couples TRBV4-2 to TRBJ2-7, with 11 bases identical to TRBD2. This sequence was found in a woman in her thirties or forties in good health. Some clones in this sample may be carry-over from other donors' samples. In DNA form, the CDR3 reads TGTGCCAGCAGCCCAAGCGTACTAGCGGGAGACGAGCAGTACTTC. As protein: CASSPSVLAGDEQYF.